A single sample is the source of the 18 T cell receptor beta chains below, sequenced in a study of graft-versus-host responses after intestinal transplantation. TCRdb's table, derived via immunoSEQ multiplex PCR, lists solely in-frame clones and lacks some. This sample carries about 37,000 clones, around 87% of them seen once, and the ten largest clones take 15% to 20%. Tissue processing of the graft released intraepithelial and lamina propria lymphocytes from it. Source: ileum tissue, taken 200 to 210 days after intestinal transplant. The source is a human patient who received an intestinal transplant, so some T cells may come from the graft donor.

The V and J genes are TRBV5-1 and TRBJ2-5, with D tentatively TRBD2 (7 bases). Germline V gene data show CDR1 as SGHRS and CDR2 as YFSETQ. This CDR3 has 16 residues. Trimming took 1 base from V and 2 from J, leaving 15 bases between them. CDR3 sequence reads: CASSLIPGGFQETQYF. The DNA for the CDR3 is TGCGCCAGCAGCTTGATACCGGGGGGCTTTCAAGAGACCCAGTACTTC.

The genes are TRBV27 and TRBJ2-5, with 12 nucleotides matching TRBD2. The V gene's germline CDR1 is MNHEY and CDR2 SMNVEV (reference sequence). This CDR3 spans 15 amino acids. V lost 5 bases to trimming and J lost 4 bases; unmatched junction nucleotides: 5. This CDR3 reads CASSKGTSGLETQYF. CDR3 in DNA: TGTGCCAGCAGTAAAGGGACTAGCGGGCTAGAGACCCAGTACTTC.

J is TRBJ2-5 and V is TRBV20-1, with 8 bases matching TRBD2. The end of the DNA is better explained by TRBJ2-7, so the J call may be wrong. The CDR3 totals 11 residues. CDR1 DFQATT and CDR2 SNEGSKA come from the germline V gene (reference sequence). CDR3 sequence: CGAGTRGEQYF. The CDR3 DNA reads TGCGGGGCCGGGACTAGAGGCGAGCAGTACTTC.

This clone was detected only a few times. J is TRBJ1-4 and V is TRBV2; 8 bases fit TRBD1. Germline assignment: CDR1 SNHLY and CDR2 FYNNEI. V lost 3 bases to trimming and J lost 9 bases; unmatched junction nucleotides: 3. The CDR3 spans 13 residues. For the CDR3, the DNA is TGTGCCAGCAGTGACAGGGGGCTAAAAAAACTGTTTTTT. Its protein is CASSDRGLKKLFF.

This clone was seen a handful of times. The J gene is TRBJ2-3, the V gene TRBV27, with D perhaps matching TRBD1 or TRBD2 (6 bases each). V was trimmed by 1 base and J by 2 bases, leaving 7 bases between them. CDR1 and CDR2 from the germline V gene are MNHEY and SMNVEV (reference sequence). The CDR3 extends over 14 amino acids. The CDR3 reads CASSLWGATDTQYF. The CDR3 DNA follows: TGTGCCAGCAGTTTATGGGGGGCCACAGATACGCAGTATTTT.

The V call is TRBV29-1, the J call TRBJ2-7; D not resolved. CDR3 length: 13 residues. Germline lookup yields CDR1 SQVTM and CDR2 ANQGSEA. V lost 4 bases and J 2 bases, leaving 12 bases between the germline ends. The CDR3 is CSVGGGPPYEQYF. The CDR3 bases are TGCAGCGTTGGAGGCGGACCGCCCTACGAGCAGTACTTC.

Within the sample, this clone is medium-sized (0.01 to 0.1%). J is TRBJ1-5 and V is TRBV6-1, with no clear D. Per the germline V gene, CDR1 is MNHNS and CDR2 is SASEGT. This CDR3 contains 18 residues. The germline V and J ends were trimmed by 4 bases and 0 bases, with 19 bases remaining between them. CDR3 region: CASSGEDNAPISNQPQHF. The CDR3 region has the DNA TGTGCCAGCAGTGGGGAGGATAACGCGCCGATTAGCAATCAGCCCCAGCATTTT.

This clone came up a few times. The chain is built from TRBV15 and TRBJ2-7; unclear D gene. Germline lookup yields CDR1 LNHNV and CDR2 YYDKDF (reference sequence). The CDR3 sequence is 13 residues long. V lost 0 bases and J 3 bases, leaving 6 bases between the germline ends. The CDR3 here is CATSRDVSYEQYF. The CDR3 DNA follows: TGTGCCACCAGCAGAGATGTCAGCTACGAGCAGTACTTC.

The chain carries TRBV27 and TRBJ1-1; 8 bases match TRBD1. The CDR3 runs to 14 residues. The V gene end was trimmed by 6 bases and the J gene end by 1 base; junction bases not matched to a gene: 4. Germline loops: CDR1 MNHEY, CDR2 SMNVEV (reference sequence). In DNA form, the CDR3 reads TGTGCCAGCAGACGGGGACAGGCGAACACTGAAGCTTTCTTT. This encodes CASRRGQANTEAFF.

This sequence joins TRBV7-9 and TRBJ2-1; TRBD1 matches at 8 bases. There are 13 residues in the CDR3. CDR1 is SEHNR, CDR2 FQNEAQ, per germline (reference sequence). V lost 5 bases, J lost 10 bases, and 7 bases stayed unmatched. Written as DNA, the CDR3 is TGTGCCAGCAGCCTTGAGGCAGGGGGCGAGCAGTTCTTC. Translating gives CASSLEAGGEQFF.

The chain employs TRBV28 and TRBJ1-6; maybe TRBD1 (5 bases). The CDR3 has 14 amino acids. V was shortened by 7 bases and J by 8 bases, with 15 bases between the two germline ends. Germline assignment: CDR1 MDHEN and CDR2 SYDVKM. DNA of the CDR3: TGTGCCAGCACCCCAGCGCCGGGGGATTCACCCCTCCACTTT. Translation gives CASTPAPGDSPLHF.

This chain uses TRBV9 with TRBJ2-2; TRBD1 matches 8 bases. V dropped 3 bases and J dropped 0; count of bases not matched to a gene: 4. Germline V gene lookup returns CDR1 SGDLS and CDR2 YYNGEE. This CDR3 region has 16 residues. CDR3 coding DNA: TGTGCCAGCAGCGCAAAGGGACAGGCGAACACCGGGGAGCTGTTTTTT. It encodes CASSAKGQANTGELFF.

The V gene is TRBV4-2, the J gene TRBJ2-5, with 7 nucleotides matching TRBD2. The CDR3 consists of 21 residues. Germline trimming cut 0 bases from V and 2 bases from J; bases unmatched to any gene: 21. Germline-derived CDR1 and CDR2 are LGHNA and YNFKEQ. The CDR3, as DNA: TGTGCCAGCAGCCAAGATGGTTCGTTTCTAGCGGAGCCCGGTTTACAAGAGACCCAGTACTTC. It encodes CASSQDGSFLAEPGLQETQYF.

V and J are TRBV29-1 and TRBJ2-3; 7 nucleotides match TRBD2. V shed 5 bases, J shed 3 bases, and the junction held 11 bases outside the gene matches. Germline V gene data show CDR1 as SQVTM and CDR2 as ANQGSEA. The CDR3 length is 15 residues. The CDR3 here is CSVNPPAGRTDTQYF. In DNA form, the CDR3 reads TGCAGCGTTAATCCTCCAGCGGGAAGGACAGATACGCAGTATTTT.

This clone showed up just a few times. This same CDR3 is encoded by further DNA sequences in the sample. The J gene is TRBJ1-2, the V gene TRBV2, with 8 bases aligning to TRBD1. Per the germline V gene, CDR1 is SNHLY and CDR2 is FYNNEI. V trimming: 5 bases; J trimming: 4 bases; junction bases outside the gene matches: 9. The CDR3 covers 15 residues. The CDR3 reads CASSPDRAKGYGYTF. CDR3 bases: TGTGCCAGCAGTCCGGACAGGGCCAAGGGCTATGGCTACACCTTC.

This sequence joins TRBV18 and TRBJ1-2, with a weak D call TRBD1 (6 bases). The CDR3 contains 15 residues. CDR1 KGHSH and CDR2 LQKENI come from the germline V gene. Trimming removed 5 bases from V and 4 bases from J, with 17 bases in between. DNA of the CDR3: TGTGCCAGCTCATTCAGACAGGAGGGGATCTATGGCTACACCTTC. Protein sequence: CASSFRQEGIYGYTF. Filled out from reference TRBV18 and TRBJ1-2, the complete variable domain reads NAGVMQNPRHLVRRRGQEARLRCSPMKGHSHVYWYRQLPEEGLKFMVYLQKENIIDESGMPKERFSAEFPKEGPSILRIQQVVRGDSAAYFCASSFRQEGIYGYTFGSGTRLTVV.

The genes are TRBV6-5 and TRBJ2-7, with D possibly being TRBD1 (5 bases). The germline V gene encodes CDR1 MNHEY and CDR2 SVGAGI. The length of the CDR3 is 15 residues. Deletions cut 5 bases from V and 5 bases from J, with 19 bases between. DNA for the CDR3: TGTGCCAGCAGTAGCACAGGAACCTACGACCACGAGCAGTACTTC. Its protein is CASSSTGTYDHEQYF.

V is TRBV10-3 and J is TRBJ1-1, with D uncertain. Germline loops: CDR1 ENHRY, CDR2 SYGVKD. V was cut by 3 bases and J by 5 bases, with 16 bases left in between. The CDR3 is 15 residues long. Here the CDR3 DNA reads TGTGCCATCAGTGACCTCGAGACCGCTGCTACTGAAGCTTTCTTT. As protein: CAISDLETAATEAFF.